This T cell receptor beta chain was captured by sequencing in a study of T-cell reconstitution after alpha-beta-depleted transplantation in children. Molecular barcoding with unique molecular identifiers was used for the TCRbeta library. In TCRdb, the PCR reads were re-called with MiXCR into one record per CDR3 protein. The sample consists of 380,000 or so distinct CDR3 sequences, about 14% of them appearing once. The material was PBMCs, obtained from the stem cell graft. The sequence was collected from a human donor who donated a stem cell graft to a child with Fanconi anemia.

The CDR3 region is CASSQEPRDWLGYTF. CDR3 coding DNA: TGCGCCAGCAGCCAAGAACCCAGGGATTGGTTAGGCTACACCTTC. V and J are TRBV4-3 and TRBJ1-2; maybe TRBD1 (5 bases). The germline V and J ends were trimmed by 0 bases and 8 bases, with 16 bases remaining between them. Germline values: CDR1 LGHNA, CDR2 YSLEER. This CDR3 region has 15 residues.